This passage covers 18 T cell receptor beta chains from one sample sequenced in a study of patients and donors after allogeneic stem cell transplantation (dated by TCRdb to about 2020). The library was prepared using RT-PCR. Sequencer: NextSeq 550. TCRdb trimmed public reads at Q25 via fastp, called clones via MiXCR and kept in-frame beta chains. Records with the same CDR3 protein are collapsed into one entry carrying the most frequent genes and DNA. The sample table records 800,000 to 1,000,000 distinct CDR3 sequences; approximately 18% of these occur just once. The top ten clones comprise under 6.5% of the sample. The specimen was blood, either unsorted or a sorted T cell fraction (not recorded which). Receptors were obtained from a human donor who was either an allogeneic HSCT recipient or a stem cell or donor lymphocyte infusion donor (not recorded which). It is not recorded whose cells these are; they may come from a transplant donor.

This clonotype was observed a handful of times. The chain has TRBV7-9 and TRBJ2-7; TRBD1 agrees at 9 bases. Trimming removed 4 bases from V and 4 bases from J; junction bases left unmatched: 8. Germline lookup yields CDR1 SEHNR and CDR2 FQNEAQ (reference sequence). The CDR3 runs to 15 residues. CDR3 nucleotide sequence: TGTGCCAGCAGCTCGACAGGGGGAAACTTTTACGAGCAGTACTTC. Translating gives CASSSTGGNFYEQYF. Drawing the rest from reference TRBV7-9 and TRBJ2-7, the complete variable domain is DTGVSQNPRHKITKRGQNVTFRCDPISEHNRLYWYRQTLGQGPEFLTYFQNEAQLEKSRLLSDRFSAERPKGSFSTLEIQRTEQGDSAMYLCASSSTGGNFYEQYFGPGTRLTVT.

This clonotype was recorded many times. This chain uses TRBV5-6 with TRBJ2-3; unclear D gene. The CDR3 covers 16 residues. Trimming removed 0 bases from V and 0 bases from J, with 11 bases in between. Looked up from germline, CDR1 is SGHDT and CDR2 is YYEEEE. The CDR3 DNA follows: TGTGCCAGCAGCTTGGGTCAGTTTTCTAGCACAGATACGCAGTATTTT. Translated, it gives CASSLGQFSSTDTQYF.

V usage is TRBV9 and J usage is TRBJ2-7; 11 nucleotides align to TRBD2. CDR3 length: 18 residues. The J segment lost 4 bases and the V segment lost 0 bases, leaving 12 bases of the junction unmatched. Looked up from germline, CDR1 is SGDLS and CDR2 is YYNGEE. CDR3 sequence (DNA): TGTGCCAGCAGCGTAGGAGGATTAACTAGCGGGGGCTCATACGAGCAGTACTTC. Translation gives CASSVGGLTSGGSYEQYF.

The sample holds a few counts of this clonotype. This sequence joins TRBV7-9 and TRBJ2-1; D may correspond to TRBD1 or TRBD2 (5 bases each). The germline gives CDR1 SEHNR, CDR2 FQNEAQ (reference sequence). CDR3 size: 12 residues. V was cut by 7 bases and J by 9 bases, with 13 bases left in between. In nucleotides, the CDR3 is TGTGCCAGCACCGGGGCAGATAGTGAGCAGTTCTTC. This codes for CASTGADSEQFF.

The chain has TRBV29-1 and TRBJ1-2; the D is unclear. The CDR3 has 14 residues. CDR1 and CDR2 (germline): SQVTM, ANQGSEA. The CDR3 region is CSTFTRGEDYGYTF. The CDR3 DNA reads as TGCAGTACCTTTACACGCGGGGAGGACTATGGCTACACCTTC. The entire variable domain, with the rest obtained from reference TRBV29-1 and TRBJ1-2, is as follows: SAVISQKPSRDICQRGTSLTIQCQVDSQVTMMFWYRQQPGQSLTLIATANQGSEATYESGFVIDKFPISRPNLTFSTLTVSNMSPEDSSIYLCSTFTRGEDYGYTFGSGTRLTVV.

The chain joins TRBV7-6 to TRBJ1-4, with D unresolved. The CDR3 contains 16 residues. Trimming removed 0 bases at V and 8 bases at J, with 16 bases between. Germline V gene sequence: CDR1 SGHVS, CDR2 FNYEAQ. The CDR3 DNA reads TGTGCCAGCAGCTTAGCGAAGGGTGGTTTAGGAGAAAAACTGTTTTTT. It yields the protein CASSLAKGGLGEKLFF.

In this sample, this clonotype turned up a few times. The chain couples TRBV12-3 or TRBV12-4 to TRBJ1-2; D remains ambiguous. The CDR3 loop spans 14 amino acids. V gave up 3 bases and J gave up 4 bases, with 12 bases separating them. The CDR3 nucleotides are TGTGCCAGCAGTTTCAGGAAAGGGCCCTATGGCTACACCTTC. This sequence encodes CASSFRKGPYGYTF.

V is TRBV18 and J is TRBJ2-6; D call uncertain. Trimming took off 10 bases at V and 0 bases at J, with 10 bases between the two ends. Germline V CDR1 and CDR2: KGHSH, LQKENI. The CDR3 has 14 amino acids. The CDR3 DNA sequence: TGTGCCACCCGAGGAGTCTCTGGGGCCAACGTCCTGACTTTC. Translation gives CATRGVSGANVLTF. The variable domain in full, with the rest retrieved from reference TRBV18 and TRBJ2-6, is NAGVMQNPRHLVRRRGQEARLRCSPMKGHSHVYWYRQLPEEGLKFMVYLQKENIIDESGMPKERFSAEFPKEGPSILRIQQVVRGDSAAYFCATRGVSGANVLTFGAGSRLTVL.

This clonotype was recorded at least ten times. The CDR3 loop is CASSLQTRTGRTTDTQYF. The DNA of the CDR3 is TGTGCCAGCAGCTTGCAGACTAGGACAGGGAGGACCACAGATACGCAGTATTTT. The V gene is TRBV9, the J gene TRBJ2-3; 8 bases map to TRBD1. Trimming removed 4 bases from V and 2 bases from J; junction bases left unmatched: 15. This CDR3 comprises 18 residues. Germline CDR1 is SGDLS and CDR2 is YYNGEE.

The chain carries TRBV11-2 and TRBJ2-7, with D hard to call. Deletions cut 0 bases from V and 4 bases from J, with 16 bases between. Germline CDR1 SGHAT, CDR2 FQNNGV. This CDR3 is 16 amino acids long. The CDR3 here is CASSLDSKVVGYEQYF. In DNA form, the CDR3 reads TGTGCCAGCAGCTTAGATTCTAAGGTAGTTGGGTACGAGCAGTACTTC.

About this clonotype: The final CDR3 position lacks the conserved phenylalanine or tryptophan, pointing to a likely read error. The V call is TRBV11-1, the J call TRBJ2-5; D unclear. From germline, CDR1 is SGHAT and CDR2 FQDESV (reference sequence). The CDR3 consists of 14 residues. V shed 1 base and J shed 1 base, with 7 bases lying between them. CDR3 region: CASSLGTSQETQYL. In nucleotides, the CDR3 is TGTGCCAGCAGCTTAGGAACCAGCCAAGAGACCCAGTACCTC.

The V and J genes are TRBV4-2 and TRBJ2-5; 9 bases are shared with TRBD2. CDR1 and CDR2 (germline): LGHNA, YNFKEQ. This CDR3 contains 16 residues. V shed 4 bases, J shed 5 bases, and the junction held 11 bases outside the gene matches. CDR3 sequence (DNA): TGTGCCAGCAGCCCCCGGCGCAGCGGGGGGAGCGAGACCCAGTACTTC. As protein: CASSPRRSGGSETQYF.

The chain combines TRBV10-3 with TRBJ1-3; no clear D. The CDR3 length is 12 residues. The germline gives CDR1 ENHRY, CDR2 SYGVKD. V lost 6 bases and J 0 bases, leaving 3 bases between the germline ends. This CDR3 is CAIRDSGNTIYF. The CDR3 DNA is TGTGCCATCAGGGACTCTGGAAACACCATATATTTT.

This clonotype appeared many times. The chain employs TRBV5-1 and TRBJ2-3; the D is unclear. The germline gives CDR1 SGHRS, CDR2 YFSETQ. Trimming removed 1 base from V and 2 bases from J, with 11 bases in between. The CDR3 contains 15 residues. The CDR3 protein is CASSLLQAVTDTQYF. The CDR3 DNA is TGCGCCAGCAGCTTGTTGCAGGCGGTCACAGATACGCAGTATTTT.

The V gene is TRBV6-1, the J gene TRBJ2-2; 8 nucleotides line up with TRBD2. This CDR3 region has 15 residues. The V and J ends lost 6 bases and 5 bases, in that order; junction bases with no gene match: 8. Germline V gene lookup returns CDR1 MNHNS and CDR2 SASEGT. CDR3 in amino acids: CASRPGGGRTGELFF. The CDR3 DNA follows: TGTGCCAGCAGGCCGGGGGGGGGCAGGACCGGGGAGCTGTTTTTT.

V is TRBV7-2 and J is TRBJ2-7; D is perhaps TRBD1 (6 bases). CDR1 and CDR2 (germline): SGHTA, FQGNSA. The CDR3 totals 14 residues. V lost 4 bases to trimming and J lost 3 bases, with 13 bases between them. CDR3 amino acids: CASSSGTQYYEQYF. The CDR3 DNA reads TGTGCCAGCAGCTCCGGGACACAATACTACGAGCAGTACTTC. Based on the CDR3 plus reference TRBV7-2 and TRBJ2-7, the full variable domain is GAGVSQSPSNKVTEKGKDVELRCDPISGHTALYWYRQSLGQGLEFLIYFQGNSAPDKSGLPSDRFSAERTGGSVSTLTIQRTQQEDSAVYLCASSSGTQYYEQYFGPGTRLTVT.

The chain joins TRBV7-2 to TRBJ2-1, with TRBD2 matching over 8 bases. The CDR3 is made up of 17 amino acids. The germline gives CDR1 SGHTA, CDR2 FQGNSA. V lost 4 bases and J lost 4; bases outside the gene matches: 12. CDR3 in DNA: TGTGCCAGCAGCTCGCCACTGGGGGGACTAGGTTACAATGAGCAGTTCTTC. This translates into CASSSPLGGLGYNEQFF.

The V gene is TRBV5-6, the J gene TRBJ2-1; D remains unclear. CDR3 length: 13 amino acids. The germline CDR1 and CDR2 sequences are SGHDT and YYEEEE. V lost 3 bases to trimming and J lost 8 bases, with 12 bases between them. In DNA form, the CDR3 reads TGTGCCAGCAGCTGGACCATTCCCGATGAGCAGTTCTTC. It codes for CASSWTIPDEQFF.